The 14 T cell receptor beta chains reported below all come from one sample, sequenced in a study of blood T cells in healthy people across ages. A second about 7 to 11 cycle PCR used barcoded and J-beta primers. MiXCR, applied by TCRdb to the 5' RACE reads, yields one record per CDR3 protein. Seen here are 700,000 or so distinct CDR3 sequences, over 40% observed once, and the top ten hold about 30%. Specimen: blood. These receptors were taken from a man at least 80 years old in good health.

Comments on this clonotype: A single base separates this from a much larger clone, so it may be a read error. The chain couples TRBV7-9 to TRBJ2-7; D gene ambiguous. V was clipped by 2 bases and J by 7 bases, with 15 bases between them. CDR1 is SEHNR, CDR2 FQNEAQ, per germline (reference sequence). The CDR3 extends over 14 amino acids. The CDR3 DNA reads TGTGCCAGCAGCTTAAGTGTCTCGACCAATGAGCAGTACTTC. Translation gives CASSLSVSTNEQYF. The full variable domain, rest sourced from reference TRBV7-9 and TRBJ2-7, is DTGVSQNPRHKITKRGQNVTFRCDPISEHNRLYWYRQTLGQGPEFLTYFQNEAQLEKSRLLSDRFSAERPKGSFSTLEIQRTEQGDSAMYLCASSLSVSTNEQYFGPGTRLTVT.

A few counts support this clonotype. CDR3 DNA sequence: TGTGCCTCCACGCTAGGGGTCGCGGGGAGCTCCTACGAGCAGTACTTC. It is translated as CASTLGVAGSSYEQYF. The V gene is TRBV7-2, the J gene TRBJ2-7; D perhaps matches TRBD2 (6 bases). The CDR3 runs to 16 residues. The V gene's germline CDR1 is SGHTA and CDR2 FQGNSA. Trimming removed 11 bases from V and 0 bases from J, with 23 bases in between. Variable domain in full (rest from reference TRBV7-2 and TRBJ2-7): GAGVSQSPSNKVTEKGKDVELRCDPISGHTALYWYRQSLGQGLEFLIYFQGNSAPDKSGLPSDRFSAERTGGSVSTLTIQRTQQEDSAVYLCASTLGVAGSSYEQYFGPGTRLTVT.

The chain is built from TRBV6-1 and TRBJ2-3; 8 bases map to TRBD2. Germline V gene sequence: CDR1 MNHNS, CDR2 SASEGT. V dropped 4 bases and J dropped 4; count of bases not matched to a gene: 10. The CDR3 covers 16 residues. In DNA form, the CDR3 reads TGTGCCAGCAGTGGACCCCTAGCGGGCCCACCAGATACGCAGTATTTT. Residues: CASSGPLAGPPDTQYF.

The rearrangement joins TRBV6-2 or TRBV6-3 to TRBJ2-7, with TRBD1 as a possible D gene (6 bases). CDR3 length equals 14 residues. Trimming shortened V by 2 bases and J by 7 bases, and 15 bases separated the two germline ends. Germline V gene sequence: CDR1 MNHEY, CDR2 SVGEGT. In DNA, the CDR3 is TGTGCCAGCAGTTACCAGGGCAGGGGTTTTGAGCAGTACTTC. Its protein is CASSYQGRGFEQYF.

V and J are TRBV20-1 and TRBJ1-6, with D unclear. Germline values: CDR1 DFQATT, CDR2 SNEGSKA (reference sequence). The CDR3 extends over 17 amino acids. V shed 1 base and J shed 0 bases, with 13 bases lying between them. The CDR3 spells CSARVGGSYSYNSPLHF. In nucleotides, the CDR3 is TGCAGTGCTAGAGTGGGAGGTTCTTACTCCTATAATTCACCCCTCCACTTT.

The chain recombines TRBV20-1 with TRBJ1-1, with D possibly TRBD1 on 6 matching bases. The CDR3 totals 14 residues. The germline V and J ends were trimmed by 3 bases and 4 bases, with 15 bases remaining between them. Per germline, CDR1 DFQATT and CDR2 SNEGSKA (reference sequence). Here the CDR3 reads CSARGGRGVTEAFF. DNA for the CDR3: TGCAGTGCTAGGGGGGGGCGCGGGGTCACTGAAGCTTTCTTT.

This chain connects TRBV24-1 to TRBJ2-5, with D uncertain. Germline V gene lookup returns CDR1 KGHDR and CDR2 SFDVKD. Trimming removed 4 bases at V and 2 bases at J, with 13 bases between. The CDR3 is made up of 15 amino acids. CDR3 nucleotides: TGTGCCACCAGTGACCGCCGCCCCGGGCAAGAGACCCAGTACTTC. It translates to CATSDRRPGQETQYF.

The chain is built from TRBV6-5 and TRBJ1-5, with a possible D match to TRBD1 (5 bases). Germline assignment: CDR1 MNHEY and CDR2 SVGAGI. This CDR3 contains 12 residues. V lost 0 bases and J 10 bases, leaving 7 bases between the germline ends. The CDR3 sequence is CASSYSRGPQHF. Here the CDR3 DNA reads TGTGCCAGCAGTTACTCCCGGGGCCCCCAGCATTTT.

The V and J genes are TRBV29-1 and TRBJ1-1; D unclear. The V gene's germline CDR1 is SQVTM and CDR2 ANQGSEA. Trimming took 6 bases from V and 5 from J, leaving 19 bases between them. The CDR3 extends over 14 amino acids. DNA of the CDR3: TGCAGCGTCCGCGGGTTTAGGGATGTGACTGAAGCTTTCTTT. Its translation: CSVRGFRDVTEAFF. Supplemented by reference TRBV29-1 and TRBJ1-1, the full variable domain reads SAVISQKPSRDICQRGTSLTIQCQVDSQVTMMFWYRQQPGQSLTLIATANQGSEATYESGFVIDKFPISRPNLTFSTLTVSNMSPEDSSIYLCSVRGFRDVTEAFFGQGTRLTVV.

The chain is built from TRBV20-1 and TRBJ1-6; 11 nucleotides align to TRBD1. The CDR3 has 16 residues. Germline V lookup: CDR1 DFQATT, CDR2 SNEGSKA (reference sequence). Losses at the gene ends were 5 bases for V and 6 bases for J; bases not matched to a gene: 9. The CDR3 sequence: CSALRTGGHINSPLHF. CDR3 DNA sequence: TGCAGTGCTTTGAGGACAGGGGGCCATATTAATTCACCCCTCCACTTT.

The genes are TRBV7-2 and TRBJ2-7, with a weak D call TRBD1 (6 bases). Per the germline V gene, CDR1 is SGHTA and CDR2 is FQGNSA. Trimming took 8 bases from V and 2 from J, leaving 13 bases between them. The CDR3 covers 13 residues. The CDR3 DNA follows: TGTGCCAGCCGTCTGGGACAAACCTACGAGCAGTACTTC. Its translation is CASRLGQTYEQYF.

The chain has TRBV6-1 and TRBJ2-1; TRBD2 matches 11 bases. After removal of 4 bases from V and 4 bases from J, the junction contained 6 bases not matched to a gene. The CDR3 covers 16 residues. Germline CDR1 reads MNHNS; CDR2 reads SASEGT. The chain's CDR3 is CASSVTSGSMYNEQFF. As DNA, the CDR3 is TGTGCCAGCAGTGTAACTAGCGGGAGTATGTACAATGAGCAGTTCTTC.

This clonotype was counted at least ten times. V and J are TRBV12-3 or TRBV12-4 and TRBJ1-2; D might be TRBD1 (5 bases). This CDR3 comprises 14 residues. Trimming shortened V by 5 bases and J by 3 bases, and 13 bases separated the two germline ends. The CDR3 DNA reads as TGTGCCAGCAGTGCTCGGGAGGGGTACTATGGCTACACCTTC. Protein sequence: CASSAREGYYGYTF.

This clonotype came up a few times. The J gene is TRBJ2-4, the V gene TRBV12-3 or TRBV12-4; 8 positions match TRBD2. Losses at the gene ends were 5 bases for V and 1 base for J; bases not matched to a gene: 10. The CDR3 totals 17 residues. CDR3 residues: CASSEGTRDGAKNIQYF. Here the CDR3 DNA reads TGTGCCAGCAGTGAGGGGACTAGGGATGGGGCCAAAAACATTCAGTACTTC.